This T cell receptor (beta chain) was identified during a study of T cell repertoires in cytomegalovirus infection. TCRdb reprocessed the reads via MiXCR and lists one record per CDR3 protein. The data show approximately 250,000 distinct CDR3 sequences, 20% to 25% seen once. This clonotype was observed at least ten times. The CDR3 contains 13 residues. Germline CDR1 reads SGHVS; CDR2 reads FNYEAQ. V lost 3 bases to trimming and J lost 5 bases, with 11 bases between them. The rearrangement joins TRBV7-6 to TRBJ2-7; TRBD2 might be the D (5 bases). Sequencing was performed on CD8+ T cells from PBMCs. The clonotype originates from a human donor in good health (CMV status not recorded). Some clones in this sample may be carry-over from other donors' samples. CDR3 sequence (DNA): TGTGCCAGCAGCTTTGGAGTCGGGAACGAGCAGTACTTC. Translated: CASSFGVGNEQYF.